This entry lists 27 T cell receptor beta chains sequenced from one sample in a study of response to subunit inactivated influenza vaccine. One entry per CDR3 protein, called by TCRdb with MiXCR from the RT-PCR reads. The table records 500,000 to 600,000 distinct CDR3 sequences, around 8% of them present only once. The sample was PBMCs from blood, taken around 2 years after vaccination. The receptors here all came from a man in his fifties or sixties who received an inactivated influenza vaccine.

This chain joins TRBV5-1 and TRBJ2-3; 10 bases match TRBD2. The germline V gene encodes CDR1 SGHRS and CDR2 YFSETQ. V lost 2 bases and J lost 1; bases outside the gene matches: 16. The CDR3 length is 20 residues. CDR3 amino acids: CASSLRYGTSEYSGTDTQYF. In DNA, the CDR3 is TGCGCCAGCAGCTTACGATATGGGACTAGCGAGTACTCCGGCACAGATACGCAGTATTTT.

V is TRBV7-9 and J is TRBJ2-3; 9 nucleotides line up with TRBD2. CDR3 length equals 16 residues. Looked up from germline, CDR1 is SEHNR and CDR2 is FQNEAQ (reference sequence). V lost 2 bases and J lost 2; bases outside the gene matches: 5. CDR3 DNA sequence: TGTGCCAGCAGCTTATACTTAGCGGGAGCCACAGATACGCAGTATTTT. The encoded protein is CASSLYLAGATDTQYF.

This clonotype was seen at least ten times. The rearrangement links TRBV7-8 to TRBJ2-2, with 7 bases lining up with TRBD1. CDR3 length: 15 amino acids. CDR1 is SGHVS, CDR2 FQNEAQ, per germline. Unmatched junction bases numbered 3, after V lost 4 bases and J lost 1 base. The CDR3 region has the DNA TGTGCCAGCAGCTCGTACAGGGGGAACACCGGGGAGCTGTTTTTT. It yields the protein CASSSYRGNTGELFF.

The rearrangement links TRBV20-1 to TRBJ2-7, with a possible D match to TRBD2 (6 bases). The germline gives CDR1 DFQATT, CDR2 SNEGSKA (reference sequence). CDR3 length: 12 residues. Trimming pared 7 bases from V and 5 bases from J, leaving 15 bases between. CDR3 region: CSGWRAGNEQYF. Here the CDR3 DNA reads TGCAGTGGATGGAGGGCCGGCAACGAGCAGTACTTC.

The chain combines TRBV15 with TRBJ2-1; D possibly corresponds to TRBD1 (6 bases). Trimming pared 6 bases from V and 2 bases from J, leaving 29 bases between. In germline, CDR1 is LNHNV, CDR2 YYDKDF (reference sequence). The CDR3 contains 20 residues. For the CDR3, the DNA is TGTGCCACCAGTTTTGGGGGCCTAGGGGCGATTAAGTTCACCTACAATGAGCAGTTCTTC. It codes for CATSFGGLGAIKFTYNEQFF.

This clonotype came up many times. The CDR3 region is CASSRGDATNQPQHF. The CDR3 nucleotides read TGCGCCAGCAGCCGGGGTGATGCCACTAATCAGCCCCAGCATTTT. The rearrangement uses TRBV5-1 and TRBJ1-5; no reliable D call. Germline values: CDR1 SGHRS, CDR2 YFSETQ. The V gene lost 4 bases and the J gene lost 4 bases, with 15 bases spanning the gap. The CDR3 is 15 amino acids.

V and J are TRBV2 and TRBJ2-3; 12 bases fit TRBD2. V trimming: 6 bases; J trimming: 4 bases; junction bases outside the gene matches: 11. Germline assignment: CDR1 SNHLY and CDR2 FYNNEI. The CDR3 has 17 amino acids. The CDR3 here is CASRGRASGRAADTQYF. In DNA form, the CDR3 reads TGTGCCAGCAGGGGAAGGGCTAGCGGGAGGGCCGCAGATACGCAGTATTTT.

The chain uses TRBV29-1 and TRBJ1-2; D remains unclear. The CDR3 is made up of 10 amino acids. Germline CDR1 and CDR2: SQVTM and ANQGSEA. Trimming took off 4 bases at V and 6 bases at J, with 6 bases between the two ends. The chain's CDR3 is CSVAGDGYTF. The CDR3 coding sequence is TGCAGCGTTGCTGGGGATGGCTACACCTTC.

The chain uses TRBV4-2 and TRBJ1-6, with D maybe TRBD1 (6 bases). Germline V gives CDR1 LGHNA, CDR2 YNFKEQ. The CDR3 has 16 residues. Trimming removed 0 bases from V and 13 bases from J, with 19 bases in between. The CDR3 reads CASSQEWGTNLWPLHF. CDR3 bases: TGTGCCAGCAGCCAAGAGTGGGGGACAAATCTCTGGCCCCTCCACTTT.

The chain couples TRBV20-1 to TRBJ2-7; D perhaps matches TRBD1 (5 bases). The CDR3 covers 13 residues. V was shortened by 3 bases and J by 1 base, with 10 bases between the two germline ends. Germline V lookup: CDR1 DFQATT, CDR2 SNEGSKA (reference sequence). CDR3 sequence reads: CSASARTSYEQYF. The CDR3 DNA follows: TGCAGTGCTAGCGCCCGGACATCCTACGAGCAGTACTTC.

The chain combines TRBV7-9 with TRBJ2-5; 7 bases align to TRBD2. Trimming took 5 bases from V and 10 from J; bases not matched to a gene: 19. CDR1 and CDR2 from the germline V gene are SEHNR and FQNEAQ (reference sequence). CDR3 length equals 16 residues. The CDR3 protein is CASSPVSAGVRLSQYF. DNA for the CDR3: TGTGCCAGCAGCCCAGTATCGGCGGGAGTACGATTAAGCCAGTACTTC.

This clonotype came up many times. The rearrangement joins TRBV20-1 to TRBJ1-5; a possible D gene is TRBD1 (5 bases). V was cut by 8 bases and J by 5 bases, with 10 bases left in between. Germline V gene lookup returns CDR1 DFQATT and CDR2 SNEGSKA (reference sequence). The CDR3 runs 11 residues. CDR3: CSIGADQPQHF. CDR3 DNA: TGCAGTATCGGGGCCGATCAGCCCCAGCATTTT.

There are many counts of this clonotype. V and J are TRBV4-2 and TRBJ2-5; 7 bases are shared with TRBD1. This CDR3 contains 17 residues. CDR1 and CDR2 (germline): LGHNA, YNFKEQ. V lost 0 bases to trimming and J lost 4 bases; unmatched junction nucleotides: 11. DNA of the CDR3: TGTGCCAGCAGCCAAGATGGGTCGCCGACAGGGAGAGAGACCCAGTACTTC. It specifies CASSQDGSPTGRETQYF.

This clonotype showed up just a few times. The rearrangement joins TRBV7-2 to TRBJ2-7; D tentatively fits TRBD1 or TRBD2 (5 bases each). The ends were cut back, 0 bases at V and 5 bases at J, with 11 bases in the middle. The CDR3 runs to 14 residues. Per germline, CDR1 SGHTA and CDR2 FQGNSA. The CDR3 protein is CASSLAGPRNEQYF. As DNA, the CDR3 is TGTGCCAGCAGCTTAGCGGGACCAAGGAACGAGCAGTACTTC.

This clonotype was detected only a few times. This chain joins TRBV7-2 and TRBJ2-1; possible D gene TRBD2, 5 bases. V gave up 8 bases and J gave up 8 bases, with 16 bases separating them. This CDR3 spans 13 amino acids. Germline V gene lookup returns CDR1 SGHTA and CDR2 FQGNSA. The CDR3 loop is CASSPSSGYEQFF. The DNA of the CDR3 is TGTGCCAGCTCCCCTTCTTCGGGGTATGAGCAGTTCTTC.

There are many counts of this clonotype. V and J are TRBV12-3 or TRBV12-4 and TRBJ2-2; D uncertain. V was cut by 5 bases and J by 5 bases, with 12 bases left in between. The CDR3 runs to 14 residues. In nucleotides, the CDR3 is TGTGCCAGCAGTCGTATCGACGGGACCGGGGAGCTGTTTTTT. Protein: CASSRIDGTGELFF.

This clonotype was recorded many times. The chain employs TRBV6-4 and TRBJ1-5; D might be TRBD1 (5 bases). Germline loops: CDR1 MRHNA, CDR2 SNTAGT. Between the trimmed V and J ends, which lost 6 bases and 15 bases, there was a span of 9 bases. The CDR3 covers 9 residues. CDR3 sequence reads: CASSGGRHF. The CDR3 DNA is TGTGCCAGCAGCGGGGGAAGGCATTTT.

This clonotype was found a few times. The chain couples TRBV24-1 to TRBJ1-5, with D unclear. Germline assignment: CDR1 KGHDR and CDR2 SFDVKD. The CDR3 length is 13 residues. Trimming left V 6 bases short and J 1 base short, with 6 bases between. The CDR3, as DNA: TGTGCCACCAGTTCTCACAGCAATCAGCCCCAGCATTTT. This encodes CATSSHSNQPQHF.

With regard to this clonotype: This may come from a read error, since a much larger clone is one base off. Here the CDR3 omits its conserved ending phenylalanine or tryptophan, so a read error is the likely source. V is TRBV4-1 and J is TRBJ2-7, with D tentatively TRBD1 (6 bases). Between the trimmed V and J ends, which lost 0 bases and 3 bases, there was a span of 12 bases. Germline V CDR1 and CDR2: MGHRA, YSYEKL. CDR3 length: 15 residues. The CDR3 DNA sequence: TGCGCCAGCAGCCAAGATAGGGACACGATCTACGAGCAGTACTCC. Its translation is CASSQDRDTIYEQYS.

This clonotype was observed a handful of times. The chain combines TRBV5-1 with TRBJ2-2, with 7 bases that match TRBD1. The germline CDR1 and CDR2 sequences are SGHRS and YFSETQ. The CDR3 is 15 amino acids. Trimming cost V 5 bases and J 0 bases; bases outside gene matches: 4. CDR3 region: CASRDRAPNTGELFF. CDR3 DNA: TGCGCCAGCAGAGACAGGGCGCCGAACACCGGGGAGCTGTTTTTT. The whole variable domain, filled in from reference TRBV5-1 and TRBJ2-2, reads KAGVTQTPRYLIKTRGQQVTLSCSPISGHRSVSWYQQTPGQGLQFLFEYFSETQRNKGNFPGRFSGRQFSNSRSEMNVSTLELGDSALYLCASRDRAPNTGELFFGEGSRLTVL.

A few counts support this clonotype. This chain links TRBV6-5 with TRBJ1-2, with D uncertain. Germline V gene sequence: CDR1 MNHEY, CDR2 SVGAGI. The CDR3 length is 14 residues. Trimming pared 0 bases from V and 3 bases from J, leaving 8 bases between. Here the CDR3 reads CASSYSAGYYGYTF. The CDR3 DNA reads TGTGCCAGCAGTTACTCGGCAGGTTACTATGGCTACACCTTC.

The rearrangement joins TRBV7-2 to TRBJ1-2; D is unclear. This CDR3 comprises 16 residues. The germline gives CDR1 SGHTA, CDR2 FQGNSA. V was pared by 1 base and J by 1 base, with 13 bases between. Here the CDR3 reads CASSLGGGIHNYGYTF. The CDR3 DNA sequence: TGTGCCAGCAGCTTAGGGGGAGGAATCCATAACTATGGCTACACCTTC. Full variable domain (outside the CDR3, taken from reference TRBV7-2 and TRBJ1-2): GAGVSQSPSNKVTEKGKDVELRCDPISGHTALYWYRQSLGQGLEFLIYFQGNSAPDKSGLPSDRFSAERTGGSVSTLTIQRTQQEDSAVYLCASSLGGGIHNYGYTFGSGTRLTVV.

This clonotype was counted many times. The rearrangement uses TRBV29-1 and TRBJ2-5, with a tentative D call TRBD2 (6 bases). The CDR3 consists of 19 residues. V gave up 6 bases and J gave up 1 base, with 30 bases separating them. Germline V gene sequence: CDR1 SQVTM, CDR2 ANQGSEA. CDR3 in DNA: TGCAGCGTGACTAGGGAATCCTGGTCTAATCCGGGGCCCCAAGAGACCCAGTACTTC. This gives the protein CSVTRESWSNPGPQETQYF.

Ten or more counts support this clonotype. The chain carries TRBV28 and TRBJ2-7; D unresolved. Trimming shortened V by 1 base and J by 6 bases, and 4 bases separated the two germline ends. This CDR3 spans 11 amino acids. Germline CDR1 MDHEN, CDR2 SYDVKM. DNA for the CDR3: TGTGCCAGCAGTTTATCGAGCGAGCAGTACTTC. This translates into CASSLSSEQYF.

The sample holds many counts of this clonotype. The V gene is TRBV19, the J gene TRBJ2-5, with a possible D match to TRBD2 (6 bases). From germline, CDR1 is LNHDA and CDR2 SQIVND (reference sequence). The V and J ends lost 6 bases and 0 bases respectively, with 11 bases between them. The CDR3 is 14 amino acids. Here the CDR3 reads CASSHRDYQETQYF. As DNA, the CDR3 is TGTGCCAGTAGCCACCGGGACTACCAAGAGACCCAGTACTTC.

This clonotype has a count of ten or more. The chain carries TRBV29-1 and TRBJ2-7; the D is unclear. Germline V gene lookup returns CDR1 SQVTM and CDR2 ANQGSEA. The CDR3 consists of 13 residues. The V and J ends lost 4 bases and 0 bases respectively, with 10 bases between them. The CDR3 is CSVVAGVSYEQYF. In DNA form, the CDR3 reads TGCAGCGTTGTCGCTGGAGTCTCCTACGAGCAGTACTTC.

In this sample, this clonotype turned up a few times. This chain connects TRBV7-6 to TRBJ2-3, with TRBD2 matching over 10 bases. Germline CDR1 and CDR2: SGHVS and FNYEAQ. V lost 1 base and J lost 5; bases outside the gene matches: 6. This CDR3 has 16 amino acids. CDR3 nucleotides: TGTGCCAGCAGCTTAGGAGCGGGGGGGTCCCAAGATACGCAGTATTTT. Protein: CASSLGAGGSQDTQYF.